One sample yielded the 13 T cell receptor beta chains listed below, sequenced in a study of cytomegalovirus exposure and HLA in healthy donors. The PCR made use of 60 Vbeta and 13 Jbeta primers. This table comes from immunoSEQ multiplex PCR, and its TCRdb copy is limited to in-frame clones, with some not included. The sample gives 180,000 or so clones, 65% to 85% of which show up once; approximately 2.9% is in the top ten. Sequenced material: PBMCs. The receptors were gathered from a female donor in good health and CMV-seronegative.

This clone was seen a single time. The chain is built from TRBV5-1 and TRBJ1-1; 8 bases are a match to TRBD1. V gave up 0 bases and J gave up 5 bases; unmatched junction bases: 3. The CDR3 sequence is 14 residues long. Germline V gives CDR1 SGHRS, CDR2 YFSETQ. The CDR3, as DNA: TGCGCCAGCAGCTTGGTGACAGGGGATACTGAAGCTTTCTTT. This translates into CASSLVTGDTEAFF. Supplemented by reference TRBV5-1 and TRBJ1-1, the full variable domain reads KAGVTQTPRYLIKTRGQQVTLSCSPISGHRSVSWYQQTPGQGLQFLFEYFSETQRNKGNFPGRFSGRQFSNSRSEMNVSTLELGDSALYLCASSLVTGDTEAFFGQGTRLTVV.

The chain uses TRBV9 and TRBJ1-4; D might be TRBD1 (6 bases). This CDR3 spans 16 amino acids. Deletions cut 4 bases from V and 0 bases from J, with 13 bases between. The germline CDR1 and CDR2 sequences are SGDLS and YYNGEE. This chain's CDR3 is CASSLGGGATNEKLFF. The CDR3, as DNA: TGTGCCAGCAGCCTAGGGGGGGGTGCAACTAATGAAAAACTGTTTTTT.

The chain uses TRBV9 and TRBJ2-7, with D possibly matching TRBD1 (6 bases). V was pared by 2 bases and J by 6 bases, with 9 bases between. Germline CDR1 reads SGDLS; CDR2 reads YYNGEE. The CDR3 consists of 12 residues. CDR3 bases: TGTGCCAGCAGCGTTCTAGGGGGCGAGCAGTACTTC. Its protein is CASSVLGGEQYF.

The gene calls are TRBV28 and TRBJ1-1; no definite D call. The CDR3 contains 14 residues. Germline values: CDR1 MDHEN, CDR2 SYDVKM. The V gene lost 1 base and the J gene lost 6 bases, with 12 bases spanning the gap. The DNA for the CDR3 is TGTGCCAGCAGTTTATCCAGCAGGTCGTCTGAAGCTTTCTTT. It translates to CASSLSSRSSEAFF.

V gene TRBV19 combines with J gene TRBJ1-5; D is possibly TRBD1 (5 bases). The CDR3 is made up of 18 amino acids. Trimming pared 4 bases from V and 2 bases from J, leaving 21 bases between. The V gene's germline CDR1 is LNHDA and CDR2 SQIVND (reference sequence). CDR3 loop: CASSTAGPAGVGNQPQHF. The CDR3 DNA reads TGTGCCAGTAGTACCGCGGGACCCGCGGGGGTCGGCAATCAGCCCCAGCATTTT.

A note on this clone: A read error may produce the germline difference seen at one junction end. Other DNA sequences within the sample encode an identical CDR3. V usage is TRBV28 and J usage is TRBJ2-7; 10 bases agree with TRBD1. This CDR3 spans 20 amino acids. Germline V CDR1 and CDR2: MDHEN, SYDVKM. The CDR3 DNA sequence: TGTGCCAGCAGCTTATCAGTGGGGACAGGGGTTTTCTCAGGCGGCTACGAGCAGTACTTC. Encoded protein: CASSLSVGTGVFSGGYEQYF.

V and J are TRBV5-5 and TRBJ2-1; TRBD2 aligns across 7 bases. The junction had 6 bases not matched to a gene; V was cut back by 2 bases and J by 7 bases. From germline, CDR1 is SGHKS and CDR2 YYEKEE (reference sequence). This CDR3 has 14 amino acids. The DNA for the CDR3 is TGTGCCAGCAGCTTTGCGGGAGCCTTAAATGAGCAGTTCTTC. It specifies CASSFAGALNEQFF.

The V gene is TRBV28, the J gene TRBJ2-1; TRBD1 agrees at 8 bases. The V gene's germline CDR1 is MDHEN and CDR2 SYDVKM. V shed 5 bases and J 2 bases; nucleotides not matched to a gene: 5. CDR3 length: 15 amino acids. The CDR3 here is CASSLDRAPYNEQFF. CDR3 sequence (DNA): TGTGCCAGCAGTCTGGACAGGGCTCCCTACAATGAGCAGTTCTTC.

This clone was detected a few times. The rearrangement uses TRBV11-3 and TRBJ2-7; 10 bases line up with TRBD1. In germline, CDR1 is SGHNT, CDR2 YENEEA. The V and J ends lost 4 bases and 0 bases, in that order; junction bases with no gene match: 3. The CDR3 contains 15 residues. The CDR3 protein is CASSSRDRGSYEQYF. The CDR3 nucleotides are TGTGCCAGCAGCTCACGGGACAGGGGCTCCTACGAGCAGTACTTC.

The chain is built from TRBV10-3 and TRBJ1-3, with TRBD1 matching 10 bases. Germline CDR1 ENHRY, CDR2 SYGVKD. The V gene end was trimmed by 0 bases and the J gene end by 3 bases; junction bases not matched to a gene: 5. This CDR3 has 17 residues. CDR3 DNA sequence: TGTGCCATCAGTGAGTCCGGACAGGGGGTTTTTGGAAACACCATATATTTT. Amino acids: CAISESGQGVFGNTIYF.

The chain links TRBV6-6 to TRBJ1-1, with 9 bases aligning to TRBD1. Germline assignment: CDR1 MNHNY and CDR2 SVGAGI (reference sequence). This CDR3 has 14 amino acids. The V and J ends lost 5 bases and 6 bases, in that order; junction bases with no gene match: 7. As DNA, the CDR3 is TGTGCCAGCAGTCCGACAGGGGGTCGCGCTGAAGCTTTCTTT. Translated: CASSPTGGRAEAFF.

This clone has just a few counts. The V gene is TRBV29-1, the J gene TRBJ2-1, with 11 bases that match TRBD2. This CDR3 region has 14 residues. From germline, CDR1 is SQVTM and CDR2 ANQGSEA. Trimming at V came to 7 bases and at J to 4 bases, leaving 6 bases not matched to a gene. Here the CDR3 reads CSGEGLAVYNEQFF. The CDR3 coding sequence is TGCAGCGGCGAGGGACTAGCGGTATACAATGAGCAGTTCTTC.

The rearrangement links TRBV5-5 to TRBJ2-5; D possibly corresponds to TRBD2 (6 bases). V gave up 0 bases and J gave up 7 bases, with 10 bases separating them. The germline gives CDR1 SGHKS, CDR2 YYEKEE (reference sequence). The CDR3 has 13 amino acids. In nucleotides, the CDR3 is TGTGCCAGCAGCTTGGCGGGGGATACGACCCAGTACTTC. Translation gives CASSLAGDTTQYF.